This entry features one T cell receptor (beta chain) sequence. The antigen remains unidentified. This sample was taken from a study of neurological immune-mediated disorders. Whole-study results and caveats: The absence of any CDR3 amino acid sequence shared by expanded clones across subjects suggests that repertoires were private in all groups. The highest TCR clonal expansion occurred in HTLV-1-associated myelopathy; multiple sclerosis fell below healthy controls.

TCRdb recomputed calls from the 5' RACE reads with MiXCR, one row per CDR3 protein. The table has about 48,000 distinct CDR3 sequences, 1.9% seen once. The CDR3 spans 15 residues. Trimming removed 3 bases at V and 0 bases at J, with 12 bases between. CDR1 is KGHSH and CDR2 is LQKENI in the germline V gene. Unsorted libraries were prepared from 2 million PBMCs that had been stored at -80 C. This clonotype was sampled from a woman between 40 and 55 years old with multiple sclerosis. Sample: PBMCs. The chain employs TRBV18 and TRBJ2-7; no clear D gene. DNA for the CDR3: TGTGCCAGCTCACCCGCCGGCAGGAGCTCCTACGAGCAGTACTTC. Residues: CASSPAGRSSYEQYF. Based on the CDR3 plus reference TRBV18 and TRBJ2-7, the full variable domain is NAGVMQNPRHLVRRRGQEARLRCSPMKGHSHVYWYRQLPEEGLKFMVYLQKENIIDESGMPKERFSAEFPKEGPSILRIQQVVRGDSAAYFCASSPAGRSSYEQYFGPGTRLTVT.